The entry below gives a single T cell receptor (beta chain) sequence along with its context. The data originate from a study of shared clonotypes between healthy human individuals. In the naive CD8 group, cells lacked CD45RO and were positively selected for CCR7, so terminally differentiated effector memory CD45RA+ cells were left out. CDR1 is SEHNR and CDR2 is FQNEAQ in the germline V gene (reference sequence). The CDR3 loop spans 13 amino acids. The V and J ends lost 5 bases and 4 bases respectively, with 11 bases between them. The protocol was immunoSEQ multiplex PCR, while the TCRdb copy is restricted to in-frame clones and leaves out a portion. The sample lists some 2,100,000 clones, about 93% occurring once.

This sequence joins TRBV7-9 and TRBJ1-2, with a weak D call TRBD1 (5 bases). What was sequenced was naive CD8+ T cells from PBMCs. This receptor was taken from a man in his late teens or twenties in good health. Some clones in this sample may be carry-over from other donors' samples. In nucleotides, the CDR3 is TGTGCCAGCAGCCCCGGACATATCTATGGCTACACCTTC. Translation gives CASSPGHIYGYTF.